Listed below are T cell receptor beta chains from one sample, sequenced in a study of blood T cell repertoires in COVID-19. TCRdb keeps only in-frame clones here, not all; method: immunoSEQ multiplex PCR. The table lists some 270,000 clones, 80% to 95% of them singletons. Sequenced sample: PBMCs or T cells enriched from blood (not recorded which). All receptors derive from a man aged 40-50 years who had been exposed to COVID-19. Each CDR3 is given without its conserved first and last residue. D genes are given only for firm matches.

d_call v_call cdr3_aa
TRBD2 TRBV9 ASGLAGEQF
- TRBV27 ASSFVGDYEQY
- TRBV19 ASSIVGANTGELF
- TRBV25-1 ASRPRFSSYNEQF
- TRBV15 ATSRDPGQPQH
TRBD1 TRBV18 ASSPRTGTNTGNTIY
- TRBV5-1 ASSLGQGGGETQY
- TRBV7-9 ASSPTGPIFGNTIY
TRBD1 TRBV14 ASSQGDRGLYTGELF
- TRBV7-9 ASSGRNGYT
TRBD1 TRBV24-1 ATSDPRQGANTGELF
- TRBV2 ASSPQNTQY
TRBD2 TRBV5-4 ASSQKTSANTGELF
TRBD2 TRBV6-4 ASSNGLAGSDEQF
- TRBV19 ASSPDRLGQPQH
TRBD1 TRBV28 ASSARQGSYGYT
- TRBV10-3 AISESNGPEQF
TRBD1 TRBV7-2 ASSLEPGGATEAF
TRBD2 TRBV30 AWSVGGSIETQY
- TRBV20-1 SASPGAGNQPQH
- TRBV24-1 ATGHYPPGTGELF
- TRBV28 ASSSQGITISYEQY
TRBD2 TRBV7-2 ASSLVSTSENIQY
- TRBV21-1 ASGSEVGRMARVAGNTIY
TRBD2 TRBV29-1 SVGGTSGFNEQF
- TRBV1 TSRLIVADTGELF
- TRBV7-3 ASSLLVNTGELF
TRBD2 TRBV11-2 ASSLGVAGEETQY
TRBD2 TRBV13 ASSSNGLAGVGDTQY
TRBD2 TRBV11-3 ASSSAGTSGIGEQF
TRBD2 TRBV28 ASSLSLAGIGELF
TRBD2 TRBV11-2 ASSSRTSGRSDTQY
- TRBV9 ASSVGVSSGNTIY
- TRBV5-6 ASSLGGNEQF
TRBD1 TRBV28 ASSLQGRNEQF
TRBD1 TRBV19 ASSRGQGAHETQY
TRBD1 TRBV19 ASSTDREAYEQY
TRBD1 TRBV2 ASSNRQGTEKLF
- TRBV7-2 ASSLGVAGSSPPY
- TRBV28 ASSYVGSLRDTQY
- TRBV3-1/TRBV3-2 ASSPTPRDTQY
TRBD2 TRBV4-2 ASGGLAGAEEQF
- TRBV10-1 ASSESLASAEQY
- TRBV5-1 ASSLRLGQGGGDTQY
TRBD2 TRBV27 ASQRTSGQSSYEQY
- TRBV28 ASSQTGVYGYT
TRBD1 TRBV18 ASSPTGNSETQY
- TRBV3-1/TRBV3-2 ASSQDGRSEQY